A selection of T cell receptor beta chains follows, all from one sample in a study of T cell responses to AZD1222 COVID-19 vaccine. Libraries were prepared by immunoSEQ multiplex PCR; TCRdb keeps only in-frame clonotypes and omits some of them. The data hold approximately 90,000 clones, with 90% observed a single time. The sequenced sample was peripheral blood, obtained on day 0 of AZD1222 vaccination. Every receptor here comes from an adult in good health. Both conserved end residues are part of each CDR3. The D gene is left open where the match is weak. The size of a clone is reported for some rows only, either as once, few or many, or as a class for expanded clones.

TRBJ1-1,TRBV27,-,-,CASSDPPTGPNTEAFF,TGTGCCAGCAGTGATCCGCCTACGGGGCCGAACACTGAAGCTTTCTTT
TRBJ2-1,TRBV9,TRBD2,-,CASSNSPYGRGDNNEQFF,TGTGCCAGCAGCAATTCCCCATATGGGCGGGGGGATAACAATGAGCAGTTCTTC
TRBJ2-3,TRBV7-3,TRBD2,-,CASSPGGSTDTQYF,TGTGCCAGCAGCCCCGGGGGGAGCACAGATACGCAGTATTTT
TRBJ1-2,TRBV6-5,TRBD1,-,CASSLGDRAYGYTF,TGTGCCAGCAGTCTCGGGGACAGGGCCTATGGCTACACCTTC
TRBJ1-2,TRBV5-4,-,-,CASSSGLGPNYGYTF,TGTGCCAGCAGCTCCGGTCTGGGCCCTAACTATGGCTACACCTTC
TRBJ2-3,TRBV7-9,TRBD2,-,CASSLLAGGISDTQYF,TGTGCCAGCAGCCTCCTAGCGGGGGGAATTTCAGATACGCAGTATTTT
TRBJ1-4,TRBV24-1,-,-,CATQQGPINEKLFF,TGTGCCACCCAACAGGGCCCGATTAATGAAAAACTGTTTTTT
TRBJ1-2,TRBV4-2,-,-,CASSQLIGDDGYTF,TGTGCCAGCAGCCAACTTATAGGAGACGATGGCTACACCTTC
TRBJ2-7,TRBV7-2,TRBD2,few,CASSLLAGGAYEQYF,TGTGCCAGCAGCCTGCTAGCGGGGGGGGCGTACGAGCAGTACTTC
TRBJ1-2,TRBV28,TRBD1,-,CASTLDRARVNYGYTF,TGTGCCAGCACTCTCGACAGGGCCCGGGTTAACTATGGCTACACCTTC
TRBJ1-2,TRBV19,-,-,CASDRPPDYGYTF,TGTGCCAGTGACAGACCTCCCGACTATGGCTACACCTTC
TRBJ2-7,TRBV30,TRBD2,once,CALVRGGAYEQYF,TGTGCCCTTGTACGCGGGGGGGCTTACGAGCAGTACTTC
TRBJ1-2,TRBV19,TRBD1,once,CASSMGTGDYGYTF,TGTGCCAGTAGTATGGGGACAGGGGACTATGGCTACACCTTC
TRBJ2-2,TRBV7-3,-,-,CASSAQGYTGELFF,TGTGCCAGCAGCGCACAGGGTTACACCGGGGAGCTGTTTTTT
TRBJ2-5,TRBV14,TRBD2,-,CASGRAGRETQYF,TGTGCCAGCGGAAGAGCGGGGAGGGAGACCCAGTACTTC
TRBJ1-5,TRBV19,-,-,CASSPGRGRPNQPQHF,TGTGCCAGTAGCCCCGGGAGGGGGAGGCCCAATCAGCCCCAGCATTTT
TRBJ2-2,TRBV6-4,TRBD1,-,CASSDDRDTGELFF,TGTGCCAGCAGTGACGACAGGGACACCGGGGAGCTGTTTTTT
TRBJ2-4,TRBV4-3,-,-,CASSQEGRRGNIQYF,TGCGCCAGCAGCCAAGAGGGGCGGAGGGGGAACATTCAGTACTTC
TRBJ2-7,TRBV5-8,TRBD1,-,CASSLEGAELNEQYF,TGTGCCAGCAGCTTGGAGGGGGCCGAGTTGAACGAGCAGTACTTC
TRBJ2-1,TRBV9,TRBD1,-,CASSAHHRGSYNEQFF,TGTGCCAGCAGCGCTCACCACAGGGGTTCCTACAATGAGCAGTTCTTC
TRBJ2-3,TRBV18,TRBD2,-,CASSGRGVAGSTDTQYF,TGTGCCAGCTCGGGTCGAGGGGTAGCGGGGAGCACAGATACGCAGTATTTT
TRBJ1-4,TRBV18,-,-,CASSPRSQDNEKLFF,TGTGCCAGCTCACCACGGAGTCAGGATAATGAAAAACTGTTTTTT
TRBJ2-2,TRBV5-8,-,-,CASTYPGGSTGELFF,TGTGCCAGCACGTACCCGGGGGGCAGCACCGGGGAGCTGTTTTTT